This TCR beta chain was found in a study of shared clonotypes between healthy human individuals. Original analysis: ImmunoSEQ output held junction-only sequences without quality scores, so filtering differed. Profiling relied on immunoSEQ multiplex PCR, and the TCRdb table lists in-frame clones only, not all of them. That table gives V, J and clone size, and the DNA gave D and trimming. The sample shows 1.5 million to 2.5 million clones, roughly 95% of them seen only once. The naive CD8 population came from CD45RO-negative cells selected for CCR7, without terminally differentiated effector memory CD45RA+ cells. The study, taken as a whole, reports: Rarefaction showed sorted-subset sequencing was incomplete despite large depth. The sharing of about 5% of naive CD4 clonotypes was seen across a few donors.

The CDR3 length is 16 residues. V gave up 7 bases and J gave up 5 bases; unmatched junction bases: 10. Germline V gene lookup returns CDR1 SGDLS and CDR2 YYNGEE. Notes on this clone: Its antigen is unidentified.

The receptor's source is a man between 18 and 35 years old in good health. The material sequenced was naive CD8+ T cells sorted from blood. The chain joins TRBV9 to TRBJ2-1, with 12 bases fitting TRBD1. In nucleotides, the CDR3 is TGTGCCAGCCGTTCCGGGACAGGGGGCATAGACAATGAGCAGTTCTTC. It codes for CASRSGTGGIDNEQFF. The whole variable domain, filled in from reference TRBV9 and TRBJ2-1, reads DSGVTQTPKHLITATGQRVTLRCSPRSGDLSVYWYQQSLDQGLQFLIQYYNGEERAKGNILERFSAQQFPDLHSELNLSSLELGDSALYFCASRSGTGGIDNEQFFGPGTRLTVL.